This T cell receptor beta chain derives from a study of T cells expressing NK-cell markers. The germline CDR1 and CDR2 sequences are SEHNR and FQNEAQ (reference sequence). The CDR3 contains 15 residues. TCRdb reanalyzed the 5' RACE reads, giving one entry per CDR3 protein sequence and no DNA. This listing includes 150,000 or so distinct CDR3 sequences. The material sequenced was blood T cells: a sorted CD56 or NKG2C T cell subset, CD4+ or CD8+ T cells, or bulk PBMC T cells (not recorded which). The clonotype was recovered from a woman in her forties or fifties in good health. The rearrangement uses TRBV7-9 and TRBJ2-1; with no DNA, the TCRdb D assignment of TRBD2 cannot be verified. CDR3 amino acids: CASSSSGTSPNEQFF.